This paragraph reports one TCR beta chain. The source of the sample is a study of blood T cell repertoires in COVID-19. In germline, CDR1 is SGHTA, CDR2 FQGNSA. V lost 3 bases to trimming and J lost 2 bases; unmatched junction nucleotides: 4. There are 16 residues in the CDR3. Sequencing was performed with immunoSEQ multiplex PCR; in TCRdb, only in-frame clones are kept and a portion is missing. The table shows fewer than 500,000 clones, with approximately 88% occurring only once. Adults between roughly 18 and 90 years of age took part from about two dozen US areas. This TCR was sampled from a woman aged 25 to 39 with acute COVID-19. Source material: PBMCs or T cells enriched from blood (not recorded which). This chain joins TRBV7-2 and TRBJ2-1; 10 bases agree with TRBD2. CDR3 amino acids: CASSFAAGGAYNEQFF. In nucleotides, the CDR3 is TGTGCCAGCAGCTTCGCAGCGGGGGGGGCCTACAATGAGCAGTTCTTC. Drawing the rest from reference TRBV7-2 and TRBJ2-1, the complete variable domain is GAGVSQSPSNKVTEKGKDVELRCDPISGHTALYWYRQSLGQGLEFLIYFQGNSAPDKSGLPSDRFSAERTGGSVSTLTIQRTQQEDSAVYLCASSFAAGGAYNEQFFGPGTRLTVL.